A selection of T cell receptor beta chains follows, all from one sample in a study of CD8 T cells in ankylosing spondylitis. TCRdb itself ran the 5' RACE reads through MiXCR, one entry per CDR3 protein. The profile shows about 440,000 distinct CDR3 sequences, roughly 18% of them singletons. Sequences were obtained from blood, either unsorted or a sorted T cell fraction (not recorded which). Receptors were obtained from a male donor with ankylosing spondylitis. CDR3s include the opening cysteine and the closing phenylalanine or tryptophan. D genes are given only for firm matches. Clone size is not always given. Where it is, it says once, few, many or a class for expanded clones.

d_call: TRBD1
clone_size: -
v_call: TRBV7-2
j_call: TRBJ1-5
cdr3_nt: TGTGCCAGCAGCTTTTCAACAGGGGTAGTCGGTCAGCCCCAGCATTTT
cdr3_aa: CASSFSTGVVGQPQHF

d_call: TRBD1
clone_size: -
v_call: TRBV20-1
j_call: TRBJ2-5
cdr3_nt: TGCAGTGCTCGCACGGACAGGGACCAAGAGACCCAGTACTTC
cdr3_aa: CSARTDRDQETQYF

d_call: -
clone_size: few
v_call: TRBV2
j_call: TRBJ2-2
cdr3_nt: TGTGCCAGCCGACAGGGGCGGGGGTCGAACACCGGGGAGCTGTTTTTT
cdr3_aa: CASRQGRGSNTGELFF

d_call: -
clone_size: -
v_call: TRBV27
j_call: TRBJ1-1
cdr3_nt: TGTGCCAGCAGTTTTATAAGGCCTGCGAACACTGAAGCTTTCTTT
cdr3_aa: CASSFIRPANTEAFF

d_call: TRBD2
clone_size: -
v_call: TRBV18
j_call: TRBJ2-1
cdr3_nt: TGTGCCAGCTCACCATGGGCTAGCGGGCCCTACAATGAGCAGTTCTTC
cdr3_aa: CASSPWASGPYNEQFF

d_call: -
clone_size: -
v_call: TRBV29-1
j_call: TRBJ1-5
cdr3_nt: TGCAGCGTGGGGTCGGATAGCAATCAGCCCCAGCATTTT
cdr3_aa: CSVGSDSNQPQHF

d_call: TRBD1
clone_size: -
v_call: TRBV29-1
j_call: TRBJ1-1
cdr3_nt: TGCAGCGTGGGACAGGGCAGCACTGAAGCTTTCTTT
cdr3_aa: CSVGQGSTEAFF

d_call: TRBD2
clone_size: -
v_call: TRBV4-3
j_call: TRBJ2-3
cdr3_nt: TGCGCCAGCAGCCCGGGACTAGTAACAGGAGATACGCAGTATTTT
cdr3_aa: CASSPGLVTGDTQYF

d_call: TRBD2
clone_size: few
v_call: TRBV24-1
j_call: TRBJ2-1
cdr3_nt: TGTGCCACCAGTGACCAGGGACTAGCGGGGGCCTCCTACAATGAGCAGTTCTTC
cdr3_aa: CATSDQGLAGASYNEQFF

d_call: TRBD2
clone_size: -
v_call: TRBV7-6
j_call: TRBJ2-5
cdr3_nt: TGTGCCAGCAGCTTAGTATTACTAGCGGACCCTAGGGAGACCCAGTACTTC
cdr3_aa: CASSLVLLADPRETQYF

d_call: -
clone_size: few
v_call: TRBV7-9
j_call: TRBJ2-2
cdr3_nt: TGTGCCAGCCTGCCGACAGGAACCACCGGGGAGCTGTTTTTT
cdr3_aa: CASLPTGTTGELFF

d_call: TRBD1
clone_size: -
v_call: TRBV19
j_call: TRBJ2-7
cdr3_nt: TGTGCCAGTAGTACGGTAGGACAGGGCTCCAACGAGCAGTACTTC
cdr3_aa: CASSTVGQGSNEQYF

d_call: TRBD1
clone_size: few
v_call: TRBV7-2
j_call: TRBJ1-2
cdr3_nt: TGTGCCAGCAGCTTAATAACAGGGGGAGGGTATGGCTACACCTTC
cdr3_aa: CASSLITGGGYGYTF

d_call: TRBD1
clone_size: few
v_call: TRBV9
j_call: TRBJ2-5
cdr3_nt: TGTGCCAGCAGCGCGGGACAGGGAGGCCTCCGGGAGACCCAGTACTTC
cdr3_aa: CASSAGQGGLRETQYF

d_call: -
clone_size: -
v_call: TRBV4-1
j_call: TRBJ2-7
cdr3_nt: TGCGCCAGCAGCCAACAGGACGGGTACGAGCAGTACTTC
cdr3_aa: CASSQQDGYEQYF

d_call: -
clone_size: -
v_call: TRBV11-2
j_call: TRBJ2-7
cdr3_nt: TGTGCCAGCAGCACAGACTCTCGGCGCGAGCAGTACTTC
cdr3_aa: CASSTDSRREQYF

d_call: -
clone_size: few
v_call: TRBV24-1
j_call: TRBJ2-3
cdr3_nt: TGTGCCACACCCGGGCGCACAGATACGCAGTATTTT
cdr3_aa: CATPGRTDTQYF

d_call: -
clone_size: -
v_call: TRBV20-1
j_call: TRBJ1-6
cdr3_nt: TGCAGTGCTCGGGACCTTAATTCACCCCTCCACTTT
cdr3_aa: CSARDLNSPLHF

d_call: -
clone_size: -
v_call: TRBV7-6
j_call: TRBJ2-2
cdr3_nt: TGTGCCAGCAGCCGTGAGGCAGCTACCAGTACCGGGGAGCTGTTTTTT
cdr3_aa: CASSREAATSTGELFF

d_call: TRBD1
clone_size: many
v_call: TRBV7-9
j_call: TRBJ2-2
cdr3_nt: TGTGCCAGCAGTCGTGGGACAGGGAACACCGGGGAGCTGTTTTTT
cdr3_aa: CASSRGTGNTGELFF

d_call: TRBD1
clone_size: few
v_call: TRBV7-2
j_call: TRBJ2-1
cdr3_nt: TGTGCCAGCAGCATGACAGGGGGCGATGAGCAGTTCTTC
cdr3_aa: CASSMTGGDEQFF

d_call: -
clone_size: -
v_call: TRBV20-1
j_call: TRBJ2-7
cdr3_nt: TGCAGTGCCTCGGGGCTAGGGGCCTACGAGCAGTACTTC
cdr3_aa: CSASGLGAYEQYF

d_call: TRBD1
clone_size: -
v_call: TRBV5-1
j_call: TRBJ2-5
cdr3_nt: TGCGCCAGCAGCTCCCCCGGGACAGTGGGGGAGACCCAGTACTTC
cdr3_aa: CASSSPGTVGETQYF

d_call: -
clone_size: few
v_call: TRBV4-1
j_call: TRBJ1-2
cdr3_nt: TGCGCCAGCAAACCGACGGGGGAAGGGGGCTACACCTTC
cdr3_aa: CASKPTGEGGYTF

d_call: -
clone_size: -
v_call: TRBV7-2
j_call: TRBJ2-7
cdr3_nt: TGTGCCAGCAGCTTAGATTTAGGTTACGAGCAGTACTTC
cdr3_aa: CASSLDLGYEQYF

d_call: TRBD2
clone_size: few
v_call: TRBV5-5
j_call: TRBJ2-1
cdr3_nt: TGTGCCAGCAGCTTGAGGACTAGCCCCAATGAGCAGTTCTTC
cdr3_aa: CASSLRTSPNEQFF

d_call: TRBD1
clone_size: -
v_call: TRBV7-8
j_call: TRBJ1-5
cdr3_nt: TGTGCCAGCAGCTCCTACCGGCTCGGGACAGGGAATCAGCCCCAGCATTTT
cdr3_aa: CASSSYRLGTGNQPQHF

d_call: -
clone_size: -
v_call: TRBV7-2
j_call: TRBJ1-2
cdr3_nt: TGTGCCAGCAGCTTAGGGCAGAACCTACTCTATGGCTACACCTTC
cdr3_aa: CASSLGQNLLYGYTF

d_call: -
clone_size: few
v_call: TRBV6-1
j_call: TRBJ2-7
cdr3_nt: TGTGCCAGCACCAAGGTTGGGAATTCCGTCGACGAGCAGTACTTC
cdr3_aa: CASTKVGNSVDEQYF

d_call: -
clone_size: few
v_call: TRBV6-2/TRBV6-3
j_call: TRBJ1-1
cdr3_nt: TGTGCCAGCAGTTACCCGACAGTGGAAGCTTTCTTT
cdr3_aa: CASSYPTVEAFF

d_call: -
clone_size: many
v_call: TRBV20-1
j_call: TRBJ2-5
cdr3_nt: TGCAGTGCTAGAGATGGGGAGACCCAGTACTTC
cdr3_aa: CSARDGETQYF

d_call: TRBD1
clone_size: many
v_call: TRBV12-3/TRBV12-4
j_call: TRBJ2-1
cdr3_nt: TGTGCCAGCACCCTAGGGACAGGGAATGGCAATGAGCAGTTCTTC
cdr3_aa: CASTLGTGNGNEQFF

d_call: TRBD2
clone_size: -
v_call: TRBV20-1
j_call: TRBJ2-1
cdr3_nt: TGCAGTGCTGCGGGGGGGGGCCAGGCGAATGAGCAGTTCTTC
cdr3_aa: CSAAGGGQANEQFF

d_call: TRBD1
clone_size: -
v_call: TRBV20-1
j_call: TRBJ1-1
cdr3_nt: TGCAGTGCTAGTAGACAGGGAGACACTGAAGCTTTCTTT
cdr3_aa: CSASRQGDTEAFF

d_call: -
clone_size: -
v_call: TRBV4-2
j_call: TRBJ2-3
cdr3_nt: TGTGCCAGCAGCCAAGCACAGGGAGCTTTGGATACGCAGTATTTT
cdr3_aa: CASSQAQGALDTQYF

d_call: -
clone_size: -
v_call: TRBV12-3/TRBV12-4
j_call: TRBJ2-2
cdr3_nt: TGTGCCAGCAGTTTAGGGACTTTGAACACCGGGGAGCTGTTTTTT
cdr3_aa: CASSLGTLNTGELFF

d_call: -
clone_size: few
v_call: TRBV7-9
j_call: TRBJ2-3
cdr3_nt: TGTGCCAGCAGCTTAGCTAGCGGAAGCACAGATACGCAGTATTTT
cdr3_aa: CASSLASGSTDTQYF

d_call: TRBD1
clone_size: few
v_call: TRBV29-1
j_call: TRBJ2-1
cdr3_nt: TGCAGCGTTGGGAAACAGGGGGCGTCCTACAATGAGCAGTTCTTC
cdr3_aa: CSVGKQGASYNEQFF

d_call: -
clone_size: -
v_call: TRBV11-1
j_call: TRBJ2-1
cdr3_nt: TGTGCCAGCAGCCTCGACGCCAGCTCCTACAATGAGCAGTTCTTC
cdr3_aa: CASSLDASSYNEQFF

d_call: -
clone_size: few
v_call: TRBV6-5
j_call: TRBJ2-7
cdr3_nt: TGTGCCAGCAGAGGGTTGGCCGAGCAGTACTTC
cdr3_aa: CASRGLAEQYF

d_call: -
clone_size: many
v_call: TRBV20-1
j_call: TRBJ1-5
cdr3_nt: TGCAGTGCTAGGCGGTTAGGTCAGCCCCAGCATTTT
cdr3_aa: CSARRLGQPQHF

d_call: TRBD2
clone_size: few
v_call: TRBV4-2
j_call: TRBJ2-3
cdr3_nt: TGTGCCAGCAGCCAGGGGACTAAATTTTCAGATACGCAGTATTTT
cdr3_aa: CASSQGTKFSDTQYF

d_call: TRBD1
clone_size: few
v_call: TRBV7-9
j_call: TRBJ2-1
cdr3_nt: TGTGCCAGCAGCTTAGGACAGGGGGCGTACTACAATGAGCAGTTCTTC
cdr3_aa: CASSLGQGAYYNEQFF

d_call: -
clone_size: few
v_call: TRBV29-1
j_call: TRBJ2-5
cdr3_nt: TGCAGCGTAAACAGGGCAGAGACCCAGTACTTC
cdr3_aa: CSVNRAETQYF

d_call: -
clone_size: -
v_call: TRBV6-1
j_call: TRBJ2-6
cdr3_nt: TGTGCCAGCGGGCCTCTCAGCTCTGGGGCCAACGTCCTGACTTTC
cdr3_aa: CASGPLSSGANVLTF

d_call: -
clone_size: -
v_call: TRBV5-1
j_call: TRBJ1-2
cdr3_nt: TGCGCCAGCAGCCGACCCGACAGCTATGGCTACACCTTC
cdr3_aa: CASSRPDSYGYTF

d_call: -
clone_size: once
v_call: TRBV20-1
j_call: TRBJ2-3
cdr3_nt: TGCAGTGCTAGAGGAGGGACGGTGGGAGATACGCAGTATTTT
cdr3_aa: CSARGGTVGDTQYF

d_call: TRBD1
clone_size: -
v_call: TRBV6-2/TRBV6-3
j_call: TRBJ2-7
cdr3_nt: TGTGCCAGCAGTACGCCGGGACAGCAAAAAGAGGGCGAGCAGTACTTC
cdr3_aa: CASSTPGQQKEGEQYF

d_call: -
clone_size: -
v_call: TRBV7-9
j_call: TRBJ1-3
cdr3_nt: TGTGCCAGCAGCTTAGAAGGGGGGCGAGGAAACACCATATATTTT
cdr3_aa: CASSLEGGRGNTIYF

d_call: -
clone_size: -
v_call: TRBV24-1
j_call: TRBJ2-2
cdr3_nt: TGTGCCACCAAAGGGTTTACGGACACCGGGGAGCTGTTTTTT
cdr3_aa: CATKGFTDTGELFF

d_call: TRBD2
clone_size: -
v_call: TRBV15
j_call: TRBJ2-1
cdr3_nt: TGTGCCACCAGCAGAAAACTAACGGGGGGGTTATATGAGCAGTTCTTC
cdr3_aa: CATSRKLTGGLYEQFF